This TCR beta chain derives from a study of blood T cell repertoires in COVID-19 (dated by TCRdb to the early 2020s). A note on the overall study: Collaborator samples came from the United States, Italy and Spain and covered acute and convalescent phases of COVID-19. Nearly every sample came with metadata listing a de-identified subject ID, COVID-19 status, age in years and sex. The material from the prospective study consisted of cDNA or gDNA derived from T cells, B-cell-depleted T cells, or PBMCs. The samples were drawn from two sources: the first 160 participants of the ongoing ImmuneRACE study, and 950 to 1,500 subjects contributed by 6 global collaborators. Where HLA class I and class II types were available, the types were taken from metadata supplied by the sample provider, not from assay-based typing. The dataset comprised deeply sampled blood TCRbeta repertoires from subjects exposed to, actively infected with, or recovered from COVID-19. A freely available public database, intended as a resource for researchers studying the immune response to SARS-CoV-2, is where the repertoires were released.

What the research found in general, with its limitations: How much clinical and demographic metadata was included differed by source and by participant, and the metadata was provided uncurated.

Its CDR3 holds 16 amino acids, cysteine through phenylalanine. The sequence is cut down to CDR3 DNA, 48 bases in frame from base 1. Based on the germline V gene, the CDR1 and CDR2 sequences are KGHDR and SFDVKD. V ends up 2 bases short and J 8 bases short, with an unmatched junction base count of 10. In regard to this clone: Its antigen specificity is not known. Base qualities were left out, and no much larger clone turns up one base away.

TCRbeta CDR3 regions were amplified from genomic DNA by means of the immunoSEQ Assay, a bias-controlled multiplex PCR. As for the original processing: The number of nucleated cells in each sample was estimated by amplification of reference gene primers within the assay. Sequence reads were collapsed and filtered to measure the absolute abundance of every unique TCRbeta CDR3 rearrangement. For each sample, productive Simpson clonality was calculated as the square root of Simpson's diversity index across productive rearrangements. Here the immuneACCESS table is served through TCRdb, limited to in-frame sequences with V and J called. Missing clones are a known gap in these copies; in checked studies unresolved V genes cover under half, and the rest lacks a known reason. V, J and clone size are taken as reported in that table, and D and trimming were inferred from the DNA itself. The sample table contains some 340,000 clones; only one count was recorded for approximately 89% of them. The ten largest clones represent under 5.5% of the sample.

Participants in the prospective study were enrolled through a virtual design, were aged roughly 18 to 100 years, and lived in approximately 25 United States geographic areas. Cohort assignment in the prospective study relied on participant-reported clinical history from a screening survey and a study questionnaire. For ImmuneRACE Cohort 3, a participant was defined as recovered based on two consecutive negative NP/OP PCR tests, clearance by a healthcare professional, or resolution of symptoms. Each participant in the prospective study had whole blood, serum and a nasopharyngeal or oropharyngeal swab collected by mobile phlebotomists. Participants in the prospective study had the option to provide additional blood draws and questionnaires over a roughly two-month period. Prospective study blood samples were shipped either frozen or at room temperature before DNA extraction.

Here the chain combines TRBV24-1 and TRBJ2-1; TRBD2 lines up with 8 middle nucleotides. This TCR was sampled from a woman in her thirties who had recovered from COVID-19. Input material: PBMCs or T cells enriched from blood (not recorded which). The nucleotides read TGTGCCACCAGTGATTCACGGGGGGGCCGGGTGTATGAGCAGTTCTTC. This codes for CATSDSRGGRVYEQFF.